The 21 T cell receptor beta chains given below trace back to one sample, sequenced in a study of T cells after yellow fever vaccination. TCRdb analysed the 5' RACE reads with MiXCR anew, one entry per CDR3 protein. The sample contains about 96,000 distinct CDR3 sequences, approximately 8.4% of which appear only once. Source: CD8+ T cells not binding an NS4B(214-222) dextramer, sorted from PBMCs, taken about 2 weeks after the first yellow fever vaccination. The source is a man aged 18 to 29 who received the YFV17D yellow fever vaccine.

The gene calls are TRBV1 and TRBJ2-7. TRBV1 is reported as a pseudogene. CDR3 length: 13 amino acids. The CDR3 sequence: CTSSTQASYEQYF. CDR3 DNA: TGCACCAGCAGCACTCAAGCGTCCTACGAGCAGTACTTC.

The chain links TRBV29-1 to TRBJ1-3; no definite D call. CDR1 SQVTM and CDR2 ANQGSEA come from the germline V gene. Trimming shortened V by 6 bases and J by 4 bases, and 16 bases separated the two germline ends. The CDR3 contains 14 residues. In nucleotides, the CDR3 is TGCAGCGTGTGGCCGACAACGAGGGGAAACACCATATATTTT. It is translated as CSVWPTTRGNTIYF.

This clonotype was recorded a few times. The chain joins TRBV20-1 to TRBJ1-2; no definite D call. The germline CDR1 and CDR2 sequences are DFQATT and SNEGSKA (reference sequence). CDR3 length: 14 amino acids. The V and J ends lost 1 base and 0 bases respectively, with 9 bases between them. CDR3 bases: TGCAGTGCTAGAGGGGTCCTGACTAACTATGGCTACACCTTC. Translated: CSARGVLTNYGYTF.

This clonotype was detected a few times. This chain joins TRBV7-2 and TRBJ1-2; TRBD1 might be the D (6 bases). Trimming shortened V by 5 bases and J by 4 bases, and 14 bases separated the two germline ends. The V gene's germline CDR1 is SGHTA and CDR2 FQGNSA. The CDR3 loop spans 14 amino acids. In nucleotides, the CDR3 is TGTGCCAGCAGCCCAAGGGGGGCAAGCTATGGCTACACCTTC. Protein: CASSPRGASYGYTF.

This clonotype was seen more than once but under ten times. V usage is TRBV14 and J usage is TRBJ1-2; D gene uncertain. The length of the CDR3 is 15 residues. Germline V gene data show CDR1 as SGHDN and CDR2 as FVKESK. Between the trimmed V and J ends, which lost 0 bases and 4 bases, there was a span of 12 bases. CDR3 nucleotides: TGTGCCAGCAGCCAAGATCGAAGCAGAACCTATGGCTACACCTTC. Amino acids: CASSQDRSRTYGYTF.

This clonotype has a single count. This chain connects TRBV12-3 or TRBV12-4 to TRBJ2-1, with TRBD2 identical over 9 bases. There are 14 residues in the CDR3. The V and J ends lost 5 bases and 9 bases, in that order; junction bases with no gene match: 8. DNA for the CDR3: TGTGCCAGCAGTCCGGGCGGGGGGGCGGTTGAGCAGTTCTTC. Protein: CASSPGGGAVEQFF.

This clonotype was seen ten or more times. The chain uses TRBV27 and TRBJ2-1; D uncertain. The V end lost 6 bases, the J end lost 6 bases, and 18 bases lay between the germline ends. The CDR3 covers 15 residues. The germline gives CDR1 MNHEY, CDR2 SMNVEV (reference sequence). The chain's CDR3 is CASSLRLSSINEQFF. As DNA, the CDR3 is TGTGCCAGCAGCTTGAGACTTTCGAGTATCAATGAGCAGTTCTTC.

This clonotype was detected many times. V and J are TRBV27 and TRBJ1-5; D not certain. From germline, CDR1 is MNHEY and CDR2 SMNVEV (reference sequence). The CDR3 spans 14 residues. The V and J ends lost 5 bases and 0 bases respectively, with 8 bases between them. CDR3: CASSLAYSNQPQHF. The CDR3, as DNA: TGTGCCAGCAGTCTGGCATATAGCAATCAGCCCCAGCATTTT.

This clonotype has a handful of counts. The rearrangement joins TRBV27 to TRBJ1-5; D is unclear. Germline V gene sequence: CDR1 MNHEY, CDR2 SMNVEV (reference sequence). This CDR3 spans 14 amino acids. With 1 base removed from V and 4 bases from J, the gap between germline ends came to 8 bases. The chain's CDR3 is CASSLYADNQPQHF. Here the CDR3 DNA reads TGTGCCAGCAGTTTATACGCAGATAATCAGCCCCAGCATTTT.

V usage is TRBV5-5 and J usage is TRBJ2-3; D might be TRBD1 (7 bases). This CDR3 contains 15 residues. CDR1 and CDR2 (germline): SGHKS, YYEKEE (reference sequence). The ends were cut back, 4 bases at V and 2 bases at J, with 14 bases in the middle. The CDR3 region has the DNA TGTGCCAGCAGCATCTACAGGGGACTCACAGATACGCAGTATTTT. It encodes CASSIYRGLTDTQYF.

CDR3 protein: CGSGGTNTGELFF. The CDR3 coding sequence is TGTGGGTCAGGTGGCACGAACACCGGGGAGCTGTTTTTT. The rearrangement uses TRBV11-2 and TRBJ2-2, with D unresolved. The CDR3 has 13 amino acids. The germline V gene has CDR1 SGHAT and CDR2 FQNNGV.

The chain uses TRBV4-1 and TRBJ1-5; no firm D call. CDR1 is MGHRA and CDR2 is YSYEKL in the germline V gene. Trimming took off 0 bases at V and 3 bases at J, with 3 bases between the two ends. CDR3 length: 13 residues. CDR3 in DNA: TGCGCCAGCAGCCAAGATCTCAATCAGCCCCAGCATTTT. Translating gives CASSQDLNQPQHF.

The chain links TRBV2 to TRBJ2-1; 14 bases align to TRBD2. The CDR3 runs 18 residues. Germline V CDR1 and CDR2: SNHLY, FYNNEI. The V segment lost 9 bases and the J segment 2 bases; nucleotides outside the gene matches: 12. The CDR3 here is CASLGETSGGGTYNEQFF. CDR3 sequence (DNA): TGTGCCAGTCTCGGCGAGACTAGCGGGGGGGGGACCTACAATGAGCAGTTCTTC.

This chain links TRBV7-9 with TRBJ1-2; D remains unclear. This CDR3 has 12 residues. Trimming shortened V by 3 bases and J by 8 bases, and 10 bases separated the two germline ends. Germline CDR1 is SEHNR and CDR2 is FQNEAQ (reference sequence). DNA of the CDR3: TGTGCCAGCAGCTTCGACGGGTTGGGCTACACCTTC. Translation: CASSFDGLGYTF.

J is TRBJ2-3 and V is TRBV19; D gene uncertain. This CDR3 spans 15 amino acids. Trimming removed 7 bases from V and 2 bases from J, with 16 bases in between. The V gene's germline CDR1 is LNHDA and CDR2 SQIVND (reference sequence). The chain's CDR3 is CASTWNPTLTDTQYF. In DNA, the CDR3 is TGTGCCAGTACCTGGAATCCGACCCTCACAGATACGCAGTATTTT.

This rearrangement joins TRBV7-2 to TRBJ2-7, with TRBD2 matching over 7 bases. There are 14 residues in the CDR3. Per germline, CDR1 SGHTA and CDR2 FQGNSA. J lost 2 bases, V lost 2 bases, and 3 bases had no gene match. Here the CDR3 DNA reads TGTGCCAGCAGCTTAAGACTAGCTCCCTACGAGCAGTACGTC. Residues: CASSLRLAPYEQYV.

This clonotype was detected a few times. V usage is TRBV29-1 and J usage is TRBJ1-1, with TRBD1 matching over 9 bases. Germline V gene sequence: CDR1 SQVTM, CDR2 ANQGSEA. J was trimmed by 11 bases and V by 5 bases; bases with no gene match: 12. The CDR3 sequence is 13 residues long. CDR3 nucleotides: TGCAGCGTTCTAACTACTGCCGGGACAGGGGCTTTCTTT. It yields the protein CSVLTTAGTGAFF.

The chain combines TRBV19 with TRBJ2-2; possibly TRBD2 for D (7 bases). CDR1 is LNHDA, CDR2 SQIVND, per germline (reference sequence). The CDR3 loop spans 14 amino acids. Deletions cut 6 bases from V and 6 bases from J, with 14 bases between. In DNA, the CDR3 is TGTGCCAGTAGGTGGGGGGGGGCCTCCGGGGAGCTGTTTTTT. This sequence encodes CASRWGGASGELFF.

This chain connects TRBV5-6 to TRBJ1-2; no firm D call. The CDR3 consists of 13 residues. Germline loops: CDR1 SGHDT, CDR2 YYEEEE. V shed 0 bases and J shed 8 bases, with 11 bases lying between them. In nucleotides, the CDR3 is TGTGCCAGCAGCTTGGTGGCGGGAAAGGGCTACACCTTC. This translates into CASSLVAGKGYTF.

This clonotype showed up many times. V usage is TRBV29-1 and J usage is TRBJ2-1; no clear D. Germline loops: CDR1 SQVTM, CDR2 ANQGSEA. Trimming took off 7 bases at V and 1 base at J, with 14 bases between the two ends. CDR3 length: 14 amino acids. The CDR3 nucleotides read TGCAGCGCTCCCCCTAGAGATTCCTACAATGAGCAGTTCTTC. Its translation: CSAPPRDSYNEQFF.

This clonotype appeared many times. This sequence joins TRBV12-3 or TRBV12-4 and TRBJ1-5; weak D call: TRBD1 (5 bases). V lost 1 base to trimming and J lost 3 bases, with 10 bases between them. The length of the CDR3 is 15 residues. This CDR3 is CASSLVLQDNQPQHF. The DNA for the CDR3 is TGTGCCAGCAGTTTAGTTCTACAGGACAATCAGCCCCAGCATTTT.